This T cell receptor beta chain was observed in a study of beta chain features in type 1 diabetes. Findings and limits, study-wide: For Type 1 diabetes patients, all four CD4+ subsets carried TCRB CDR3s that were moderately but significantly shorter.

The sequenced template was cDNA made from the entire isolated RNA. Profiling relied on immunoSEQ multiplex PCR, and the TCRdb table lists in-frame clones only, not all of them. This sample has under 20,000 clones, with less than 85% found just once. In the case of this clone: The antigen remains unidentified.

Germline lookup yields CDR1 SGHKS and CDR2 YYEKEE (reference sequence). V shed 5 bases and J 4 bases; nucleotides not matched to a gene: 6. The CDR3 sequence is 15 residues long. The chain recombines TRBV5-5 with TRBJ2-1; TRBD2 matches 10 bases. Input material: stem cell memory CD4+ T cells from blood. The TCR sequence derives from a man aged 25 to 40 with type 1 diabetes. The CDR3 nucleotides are TGTGCCAGCAGTCGGACTAGCGGCCCATACAATGAGCAGTTCTTC. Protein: CASSRTSGPYNEQFF.